The next 18 T cell receptor beta chains were all read from a single sample in a study of cytomegalovirus exposure and HLA in healthy donors. Vbeta (60) and Jbeta (13) primers were used in the PCR. Profiling relied on immunoSEQ multiplex PCR, and the TCRdb table lists in-frame clones only, not all of them. The table lists a few hundred thousand clones, 80% to 90% of them singletons, with 2% to 3% in the top ten. The sample was PBMCs. These receptors all stem from a woman aged 18-29 years in good health and CMV-seronegative.

The chain's CDR3 is CSVGESLNTEAFF. The CDR3 nucleotides are TGCAGCGTTGGCGAAAGCCTGAACACTGAAGCTTTCTTT. The chain recombines TRBV29-1 with TRBJ1-1; unclear D gene. The germline V gene has CDR1 SQVTM and CDR2 ANQGSEA. The length of the CDR3 is 13 residues. The germline V and J ends were trimmed by 4 bases and 0 bases, with 9 bases remaining between them. The full variable domain, with the rest looked up from reference TRBV29-1 and TRBJ1-1, is SAVISQKPSRDICQRGTSLTIQCQVDSQVTMMFWYRQQPGQSLTLIATANQGSEATYESGFVIDKFPISRPNLTFSTLTVSNMSPEDSSIYLCSVGESLNTEAFFGQGTRLTVV.

V is TRBV5-1 and J is TRBJ2-7; weak D call: TRBD1 (6 bases). Deletions cut 5 bases from V and 4 bases from J, with 19 bases between. The germline gives CDR1 SGHRS, CDR2 YFSETQ. This CDR3 is built from 15 residues. The CDR3 DNA reads TGCGCCAGCAGTGCAGGGGAGCCCTCATTTTACGAGCAGTACTTC. It yields the protein CASSAGEPSFYEQYF.

The chain has TRBV29-1 and TRBJ2-5; TRBD1 might be the D (5 bases). The CDR3 runs 12 residues. The V end was cut by 7 bases, the J end by 1 base, with 10 bases between. The germline gives CDR1 SQVTM, CDR2 ANQGSEA. Written as DNA, the CDR3 is TGCAGCGAAGGACACAGCCAAGAGACCCAGTACTTC. It encodes CSEGHSQETQYF.

The chain uses TRBV14 and TRBJ1-6; 8 bases align to TRBD1. V shed 3 bases, J shed 6 bases, and the junction held 1 base outside the gene matches. The germline gives CDR1 SGHDN, CDR2 FVKESK. CDR3 length equals 14 residues. The CDR3 bases are TGTGCCAGCAGCCATGGACAGGGTAATTCACCCCTCCACTTT. It encodes CASSHGQGNSPLHF.

This rearrangement joins TRBV2 to TRBJ1-2; 8 nucleotides line up with TRBD1. CDR1 and CDR2 from the germline V gene are SNHLY and FYNNEI. There are 12 residues in the CDR3. Trimming removed 11 bases from V and 5 bases from J; junction bases left unmatched: 7. The CDR3, as DNA: TGTGCCGCAACCGGGACAGGATATGGCTACACCTTC. Translation: CAATGTGYGYTF.

This clone was counted a single time. The V gene is TRBV19, the J gene TRBJ2-3; 10 bases line up with TRBD1. The CDR3 extends over 17 amino acids. Germline lookup yields CDR1 LNHDA and CDR2 SQIVND (reference sequence). The V gene end was trimmed by 4 bases and the J gene end by 0 bases; junction bases not matched to a gene: 7. Here the CDR3 reads CASSRGQGLSSTDTQYF. The CDR3 bases are TGTGCCAGTAGTAGGGGACAGGGGCTTTCTAGCACAGATACGCAGTATTTT.

Concerning this clone itself: Other DNA sequences in the sample encode the same CDR3. The V call is TRBV10-2, the J call TRBJ1-1, with 8 bases aligning to TRBD1. V lost 7 bases and J lost 1; bases outside the gene matches: 14. Germline values: CDR1 WSHSY, CDR2 SAAADI. The CDR3 loop spans 17 amino acids. DNA of the CDR3: TGCGCCAGCAAAAGAGCGCAGGGGGCTCGGCAGAACACTGAAGCTTTCTTT. Translation: CASKRAQGARQNTEAFF.

There are a few counts of this clone. V is TRBV4-1 and J is TRBJ2-7; 11 bases match TRBD1. The V gene's germline CDR1 is MGHRA and CDR2 YSYEKL. The CDR3 length is 17 residues. J was trimmed by 6 bases and V by 1 base; bases with no gene match: 11. The CDR3: CASSQVIPGQGASEQYF. CDR3 bases: TGCGCCAGCAGCCAAGTGATCCCTGGACAGGGGGCATCCGAGCAGTACTTC.

This chain links TRBV5-1 with TRBJ2-7, with D possibly matching TRBD1 (6 bases). The ends were cut back, 5 bases at V and 2 bases at J, with 11 bases in the middle. Germline-derived CDR1 and CDR2 are SGHRS and YFSETQ. The CDR3 contains 13 residues. CDR3 coding DNA: TGCGCCAGCAGTTACCAGGGGACCTACGAGCAGTACTTC. It codes for CASSYQGTYEQYF. The full variable domain, its missing parts supplied by reference TRBV5-1 and TRBJ2-7, is KAGVTQTPRYLIKTRGQQVTLSCSPISGHRSVSWYQQTPGQGLQFLFEYFSETQRNKGNFPGRFSGRQFSNSRSEMNVSTLELGDSALYLCASSYQGTYEQYFGPGTRLTVT.

V is TRBV6-5 and J is TRBJ1-6; D is undetermined. V lost 2 bases and J 9 bases, leaving 11 bases between the germline ends. The CDR3 extends over 14 amino acids. Germline CDR1 and CDR2: MNHEY and SVGAGI. The CDR3 coding sequence is TGTGCCAGCAGTTACGAGGGTTTTAGTTCACCCCTCCACTTT. This codes for CASSYEGFSSPLHF.

The chain joins TRBV5-4 to TRBJ1-2; 10 positions agree with TRBD1. The CDR3 is made up of 13 amino acids. Unmatched junction bases numbered 5, after V lost 4 bases and J lost 8 bases. Germline loops: CDR1 SGHNT, CDR2 YYREEE (reference sequence). This CDR3 is CASSLGTGAGYTF. The CDR3 DNA reads as TGTGCCAGCAGCCTAGGGACAGGGGCCGGCTACACCTTC. The full variable domain, with the rest looked up from reference TRBV5-4 and TRBJ1-2, is ETGVTQSPTHLIKTRGQQVTLRCSSQSGHNTVSWYQQALGQGPQFIFQYYREEENGRGNFPPRFSGLQFPNYSSELNVNALELDDSALYLCASSLGTGAGYTFGSGTRLTVV.

The genes are TRBV19 and TRBJ2-2; D gene ambiguous. Trimming took off 5 bases at V and 0 bases at J, with 19 bases between the two ends. Per the germline V gene, CDR1 is LNHDA and CDR2 is SQIVND (reference sequence). The CDR3 spans 18 residues. DNA of the CDR3: TGTGCCAGTAGTGTGAAGTACAGAAAAAAACCGAACACCGGGGAGCTGTTTTTT. The encoded protein is CASSVKYRKKPNTGELFF.

On this clone: Other DNA sequences within the sample encode an identical CDR3. The V and J genes are TRBV5-1 and TRBJ1-5; 9 bases align to TRBD1. Trimming at V came to 0 bases and at J to 4 bases, leaving 2 bases not matched to a gene. Germline V gene data show CDR1 as SGHRS and CDR2 as YFSETQ. This CDR3 spans 15 amino acids. The CDR3 bases are TGCGCCAGCAGCTTGGAAGGACAGGGGAATCAGCCCCAGCATTTT. It specifies CASSLEGQGNQPQHF. Based on the CDR3 plus reference TRBV5-1 and TRBJ1-5, the full variable domain is KAGVTQTPRYLIKTRGQQVTLSCSPISGHRSVSWYQQTPGQGLQFLFEYFSETQRNKGNFPGRFSGRQFSNSRSEMNVSTLELGDSALYLCASSLEGQGNQPQHFGDGTRLSIL.

The V and J genes are TRBV30 and TRBJ1-2; D uncertain. Trimming stripped 4 bases from V and 7 bases from J, with 10 bases between. The CDR3 length is 11 residues. The germline gives CDR1 GTSNPN, CDR2 SVGIG (reference sequence). CDR3 protein: CAWTSRVGYTF. The DNA of the CDR3 is TGTGCCTGGACCTCCCGGGTTGGCTACACCTTC. Full variable domain (rest looked up from reference TRBV30 and TRBJ1-2): SQTIHQWPATLVQPVGSPLSLECTVEGTSNPNLYWYRQAAGRGLQLLFYSVGIGQISSEVPQNLSASRPQDRQFILSSKKLLLSDSGFYLCAWTSRVGYTFGSGTRLTVV.

This chain links TRBV19 with TRBJ2-3; D may be TRBD1 (5 bases). V was clipped by 5 bases and J by 3 bases, with 12 bases between them. Germline V gene lookup returns CDR1 LNHDA and CDR2 SQIVND (reference sequence). The CDR3 runs 14 residues. CDR3 sequence reads: CASSVPGSTDTQYF. In DNA form, the CDR3 reads TGTGCCAGTAGTGTTCCAGGGTCTACAGATACGCAGTATTTT.

The V and J genes are TRBV27 and TRBJ2-7; 7 bases fit TRBD1. The CDR3 runs 16 residues. CDR1 MNHEY and CDR2 SMNVEV come from the germline V gene (reference sequence). V dropped 6 bases and J dropped 3; count of bases not matched to a gene: 14. DNA for the CDR3: TGTGCCAGCAGAGAACTACAAGGGGGCCGCTTCTACGAGCAGTACTTC. Translated: CASRELQGGRFYEQYF.

The rearrangement links TRBV11-1 to TRBJ2-7; D may be TRBD2 (6 bases). The V and J ends lost 5 bases and 2 bases respectively, with 19 bases between them. The CDR3 is 16 residues long. CDR1 is SGHAT, CDR2 FQDESV, per germline (reference sequence). CDR3 nucleotides: TGTGCCAGCAGCCTAGAAATGGGACTGACGCCCTACGAGCAGTACTTC. Translating gives CASSLEMGLTPYEQYF.

This clone has just one count. The chain couples TRBV7-2 to TRBJ2-7; D is perhaps TRBD2 (5 bases). CDR1 and CDR2 (germline): SGHTA, FQGNSA. Trimming removed 6 bases at V and 2 bases at J, with 14 bases between. The CDR3 has 14 residues. The DNA for the CDR3 is TGTGCCAGCAGGGGTGGCGGACTTCCCTACGAGCAGTACTTC. This gives the protein CASRGGGLPYEQYF.